This T cell receptor beta chain stems from a study of shared clonotypes between healthy human individuals. Sequencing used immunoSEQ multiplex PCR; TCRdb keeps in-frame clones, though not all of them. The sample consists of 950,000 to 1,300,000 clones, more than 60% of them appearing once. This TCR came from a man between 18 and 29 years old in good health. Sequenced input: memory CD4+ T cells sorted from blood. Indicated subset: CD45RA-negative fraction.

The DNA of the CDR3 is TGTGCCTGGAGTTTACAGGGTCCGGAGACCCAGTACTTC. It encodes CAWSLQGPETQYF. This rearrangement joins TRBV30 to TRBJ2-5; a possible D gene is TRBD1 (6 bases). Trimming took 2 bases from V and 5 from J, leaving 12 bases between them. CDR3 length: 13 residues. The germline V gene has CDR1 GTSNPN and CDR2 SVGIG (reference sequence).